These 17 T cell receptor beta chains originate from one sample sequenced in a study of T cells in localized non-small cell lung cancer. Sequenced by immunoSEQ multiplex PCR; TCRdb stores in-frame clones only, minus some. This table has about 27,000 clones, around 91% appearing once. The starting material was peripheral blood, obtained before any cancer treatment. Receptors originate from a woman aged 35 to 70 with stage I lung adenocarcinoma.

V gene TRBV11-2 combines with J gene TRBJ1-5; TRBD1 might be the D (6 bases). Trimming left V 5 bases short and J 3 bases short, with 14 bases between. The CDR3 is made up of 15 amino acids. Per germline, CDR1 SGHAT and CDR2 FQNNGV. CDR3 bases: TGTGCCAGCAGCCCTTATACAGGGTCCAATCAGCCCCAGCATTTT. Protein product: CASSPYTGSNQPQHF.

This clone was seen a single time. The V and J genes are TRBV5-1 and TRBJ1-6, with D perhaps matching TRBD1 (5 bases). V lost 4 bases, J lost 7 bases, and 12 bases lay in between. The V gene's germline CDR1 is SGHRS and CDR2 YFSETQ. CDR3 length: 14 amino acids. CDR3 in DNA: TGCGCCAGCAGCGGAGTAGGGGAAAATTCACCCCTCCACTTT. This gives the protein CASSGVGENSPLHF. Full variable domain (missing parts from reference TRBV5-1 and TRBJ1-6): KAGVTQTPRYLIKTRGQQVTLSCSPISGHRSVSWYQQTPGQGLQFLFEYFSETQRNKGNFPGRFSGRQFSNSRSEMNVSTLELGDSALYLCASSGVGENSPLHFGNGTRLTVT.

The chain carries TRBV25-1 and TRBJ1-2; D unclear. CDR3 length: 11 residues. Germline CDR1 is MGHDK and CDR2 is SYGVNS. Trimming took 5 bases from V and 5 from J, leaving 6 bases between them. This CDR3 is CASSRGYGYTF. The DNA for the CDR3 is TGTGCCAGCAGTAGAGGTTATGGCTACACCTTC.

The CDR3: CASSLVSATEAFF. In DNA, the CDR3 is TGCGCCAGCAGCTTAGTCAGCGCCACTGAAGCTTTCTTT. The V call is TRBV5-1, the J call TRBJ1-1; no definite D call. The V and J ends lost 2 bases and 4 bases respectively, with 9 bases between them. Germline V gives CDR1 SGHRS, CDR2 YFSETQ. CDR3 size: 13 residues.

The J gene is TRBJ1-1, the V gene TRBV18; D might be TRBD1 (5 bases). The germline V and J ends were trimmed by 2 bases and 1 base, with 11 bases remaining between them. The CDR3 spans 15 residues. CDR1 KGHSH and CDR2 LQKENI come from the germline V gene. In nucleotides, the CDR3 is TGTGCCAGCTCACCAATCTGGGGGGAGAACACTGAAGCTTTCTTT. It yields the protein CASSPIWGENTEAFF.

The gene calls are TRBV15 and TRBJ1-2; tentative D call: TRBD1 (6 bases). Germline V gives CDR1 LNHNV, CDR2 YYDKDF (reference sequence). There are 14 residues in the CDR3. V was shortened by 0 bases and J by 5 bases, with 10 bases between the two germline ends. CDR3 amino acids: CATSREQGSYGYTF. The CDR3 DNA reads as TGTGCCACCAGCAGAGAACAGGGTAGTTATGGCTACACCTTC.

The chain has TRBV6-5 and TRBJ2-3, with D unclear. The CDR3 is 16 amino acids. Looked up from germline, CDR1 is MNHEY and CDR2 is SVGAGI. The V gene lost 2 bases and the J gene lost 1 base, with 13 bases spanning the gap. CDR3: CASSYGFSRGTDTQYF. In DNA form, the CDR3 reads TGTGCCAGCAGTTACGGCTTTTCTCGGGGCACAGATACGCAGTATTTT.

Points on this clone: This CDR3 is also generated by other DNA sequences in the sample. The chain recombines TRBV11-2 with TRBJ1-1, with TRBD1 as a possible D gene (6 bases). Germline V gene data show CDR1 as SGHAT and CDR2 as FQNNGV. V dropped 1 base and J dropped 0 bases, with 9 bases sitting between them. The CDR3 spans 15 residues. CDR3 nucleotide sequence: TGTGCCAGCAGCTTAGTTGGACAGATGAACACTGAAGCTTTCTTT. It yields the protein CASSLVGQMNTEAFF.

The genes are TRBV27 and TRBJ2-3, with TRBD2 matching 14 bases. The CDR3 is 16 residues long. Per germline, CDR1 MNHEY and CDR2 SMNVEV (reference sequence). After removal of 6 bases from V and 4 bases from J, the junction contained 6 bases not matched to a gene. The DNA for the CDR3 is TGTGCCAGCAGAAAGCTGACTAGCGGGAGGGCAGATACGCAGTATTTT. This gives the protein CASRKLTSGRADTQYF.

The chain links TRBV11-2 to TRBJ2-5; 8 bases agree with TRBD2. The V and J ends lost 3 bases and 2 bases, in that order; junction bases with no gene match: 2. The CDR3 consists of 14 residues. CDR1 and CDR2 from the germline V gene are SGHAT and FQNNGV. The CDR3 coding sequence is TGTGCCAGCAGCTTTGGGACTAGACAAGAGACCCAGTACTTC. This sequence encodes CASSFGTRQETQYF.

The gene calls are TRBV11-1 and TRBJ1-6; no reliable D call. This CDR3 is 13 amino acids long. The V gene lost 4 bases and the J gene lost 6 bases, with 7 bases spanning the gap. Germline values: CDR1 SGHAT, CDR2 FQDESV (reference sequence). For the CDR3, the DNA is TGTGCCAGCAGCTCTACCACTAATTCACCCCTCCACTTT. Its protein is CASSSTTNSPLHF.

J is TRBJ2-3 and V is TRBV30; D is undetermined. V was cut by 2 bases and J by 7 bases, with 4 bases left in between. Germline CDR1 GTSNPN, CDR2 SVGIG (reference sequence). This CDR3 is 10 amino acids long. The CDR3 DNA reads TGTGCCTGGAGTCAGAATACGCAGTATTTT. Protein: CAWSQNTQYF.

V gene TRBV23-1 combines with J gene TRBJ2-7; unclear D gene. TRBV23-1 carries the ORF label, with uncertain function. CDR3 length: 15 residues. Trimming pared 4 bases from V and 6 bases from J, leaving 19 bases between. CDR3 amino acids: CASSLLKGLTGEQYF. CDR3 in DNA: TGCGCCAGCAGTCTACTTAAAGGGTTAACGGGCGAGCAGTACTTC.

This clone was observed a single time. V is TRBV28 and J is TRBJ1-2, with D maybe TRBD1 (5 bases). From germline, CDR1 is MDHEN and CDR2 SYDVKM. The CDR3 extends over 13 amino acids. The V and J ends lost 2 bases and 8 bases respectively, with 12 bases between them. The CDR3 DNA sequence: TGTGCCAGCAGTTTACAGGGTACGGGAGGCTACACCTTC. Translated: CASSLQGTGGYTF.

The CDR3 DNA reads TGCGCCAGCAGCCTAGACGGGACTAGCGGGCAAGAGACCCAGTACTTC. Translation gives CASSLDGTSGQETQYF. This chain links TRBV5-1 with TRBJ2-5; 12 bases match TRBD2. The V and J ends lost 4 bases and 2 bases, in that order; junction bases with no gene match: 6. Germline V gives CDR1 SGHRS, CDR2 YFSETQ. This CDR3 is built from 16 residues. The whole variable domain, filled in from reference TRBV5-1 and TRBJ2-5, reads KAGVTQTPRYLIKTRGQQVTLSCSPISGHRSVSWYQQTPGQGLQFLFEYFSETQRNKGNFPGRFSGRQFSNSRSEMNVSTLELGDSALYLCASSLDGTSGQETQYFGPGTRLLVL.

V is TRBV10-1 and J is TRBJ1-1; no clear D gene. Germline V lookup: CDR1 WNHNN, CDR2 SYGVQD (reference sequence). The germline V and J ends were trimmed by 4 bases and 5 bases, with 14 bases remaining between them. The CDR3 contains 14 residues. As DNA, the CDR3 is TGCGCCAGCAGTGCCGTCCCTGGAGGAACTGAAGCTTTCTTT. The encoded protein is CASSAVPGGTEAFF.

The chain carries TRBV29-1 and TRBJ1-1, with a weak D call TRBD1 (5 bases). The ends were cut back, 6 bases at V and 6 bases at J, with 17 bases in the middle. CDR1 is SQVTM and CDR2 is ANQGSEA in the germline V gene. This CDR3 is built from 13 residues. This chain's CDR3 is CSVRWGMGSEAFF. CDR3 nucleotides: TGCAGCGTCCGCTGGGGGATGGGCTCTGAAGCTTTCTTT.